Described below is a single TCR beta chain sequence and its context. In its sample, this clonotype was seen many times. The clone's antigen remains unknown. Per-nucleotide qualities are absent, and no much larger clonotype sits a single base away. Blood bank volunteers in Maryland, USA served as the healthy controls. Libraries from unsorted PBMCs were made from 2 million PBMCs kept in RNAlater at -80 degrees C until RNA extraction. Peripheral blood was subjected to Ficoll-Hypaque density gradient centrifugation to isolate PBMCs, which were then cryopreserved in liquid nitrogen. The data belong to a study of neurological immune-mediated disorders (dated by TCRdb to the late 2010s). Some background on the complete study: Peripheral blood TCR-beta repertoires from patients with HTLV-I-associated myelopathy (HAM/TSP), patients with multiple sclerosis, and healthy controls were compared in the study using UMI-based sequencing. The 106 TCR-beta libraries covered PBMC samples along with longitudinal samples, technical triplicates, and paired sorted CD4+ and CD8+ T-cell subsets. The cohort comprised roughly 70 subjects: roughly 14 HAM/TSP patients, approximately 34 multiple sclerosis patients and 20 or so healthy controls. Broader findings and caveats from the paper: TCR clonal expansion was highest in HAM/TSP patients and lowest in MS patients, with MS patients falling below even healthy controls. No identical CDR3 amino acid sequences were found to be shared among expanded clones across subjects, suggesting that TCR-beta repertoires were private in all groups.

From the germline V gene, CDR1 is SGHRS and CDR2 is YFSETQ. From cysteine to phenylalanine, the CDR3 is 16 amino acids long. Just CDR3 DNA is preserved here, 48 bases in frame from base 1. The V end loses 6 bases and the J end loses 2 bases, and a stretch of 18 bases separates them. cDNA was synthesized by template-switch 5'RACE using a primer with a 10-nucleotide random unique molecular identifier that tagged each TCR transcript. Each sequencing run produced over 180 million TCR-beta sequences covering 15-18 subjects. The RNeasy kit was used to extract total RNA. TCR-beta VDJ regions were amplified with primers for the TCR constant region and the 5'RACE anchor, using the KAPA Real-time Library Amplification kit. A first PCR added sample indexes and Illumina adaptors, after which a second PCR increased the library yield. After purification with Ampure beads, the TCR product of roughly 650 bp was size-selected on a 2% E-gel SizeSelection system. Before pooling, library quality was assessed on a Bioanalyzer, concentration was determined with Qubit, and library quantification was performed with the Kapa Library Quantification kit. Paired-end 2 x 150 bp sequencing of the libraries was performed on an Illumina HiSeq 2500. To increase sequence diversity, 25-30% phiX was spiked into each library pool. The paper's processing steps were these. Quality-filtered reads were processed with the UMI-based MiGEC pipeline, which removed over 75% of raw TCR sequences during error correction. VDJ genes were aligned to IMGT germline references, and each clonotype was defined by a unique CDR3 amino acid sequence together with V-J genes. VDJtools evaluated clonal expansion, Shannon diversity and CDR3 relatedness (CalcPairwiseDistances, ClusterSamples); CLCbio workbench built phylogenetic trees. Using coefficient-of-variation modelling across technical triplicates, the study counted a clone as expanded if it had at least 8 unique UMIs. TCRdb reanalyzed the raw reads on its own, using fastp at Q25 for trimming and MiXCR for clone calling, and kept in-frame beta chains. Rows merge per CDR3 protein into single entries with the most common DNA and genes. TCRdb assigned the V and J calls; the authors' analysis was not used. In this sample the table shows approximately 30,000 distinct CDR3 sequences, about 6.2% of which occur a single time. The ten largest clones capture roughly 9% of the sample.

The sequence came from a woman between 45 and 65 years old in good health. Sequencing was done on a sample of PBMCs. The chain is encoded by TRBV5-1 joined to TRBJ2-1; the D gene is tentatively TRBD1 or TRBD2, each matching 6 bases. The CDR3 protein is CASTIQYGGTYNEQFF. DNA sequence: TGCGCCAGCACTATCCAGTACGGGGGCACCTACAATGAGCAGTTCTTC.